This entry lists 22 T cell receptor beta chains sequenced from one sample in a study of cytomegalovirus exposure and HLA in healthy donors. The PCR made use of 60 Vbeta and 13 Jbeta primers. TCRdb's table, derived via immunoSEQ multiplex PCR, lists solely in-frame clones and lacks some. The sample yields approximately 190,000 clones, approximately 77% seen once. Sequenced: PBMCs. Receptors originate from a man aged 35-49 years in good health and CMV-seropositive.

The CDR3 DNA sequence: TGCGCCAGCAGCCAGACAGGGGTTGAGCAGTTCTTC. This translates into CASSQTGVEQFF. The chain couples TRBV4-1 to TRBJ2-1, with 8 bases aligning to TRBD1. The CDR3 is made up of 12 amino acids. With 3 bases clipped from V and 9 bases from J, the junction kept 1 base outside the gene matches. The germline gives CDR1 MGHRA, CDR2 YSYEKL.

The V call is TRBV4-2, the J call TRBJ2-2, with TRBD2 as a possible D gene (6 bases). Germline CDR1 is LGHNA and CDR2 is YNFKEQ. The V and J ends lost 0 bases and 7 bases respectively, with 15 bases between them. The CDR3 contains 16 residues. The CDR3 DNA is TGTGCCAGCAGCCAAGATCGTCTTACCGGGGGCGGGGAGCTGTTTTTT. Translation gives CASSQDRLTGGGELFF.

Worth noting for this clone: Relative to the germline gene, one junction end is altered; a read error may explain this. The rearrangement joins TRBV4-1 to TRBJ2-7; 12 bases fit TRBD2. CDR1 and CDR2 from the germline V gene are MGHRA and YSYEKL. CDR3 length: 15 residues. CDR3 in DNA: TGTGCCAGCAGCTCCCCTAGCGGGAGGGCTAACGAGCAGTACTTC. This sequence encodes CASSSPSGRANEQYF.

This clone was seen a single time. Here the CDR3 DNA reads TGCAGCGTTGAAGTTCGGGACAGGCTGACATCTGGGGCCAACGTCCTGACTTTC. Protein: CSVEVRDRLTSGANVLTF. This chain links TRBV29-1 with TRBJ2-6; 8 nucleotides agree with TRBD1. Germline CDR1 is SQVTM and CDR2 is ANQGSEA. CDR3 length: 18 amino acids. The V and J ends lost 1 base and 1 base, in that order; junction bases with no gene match: 9.

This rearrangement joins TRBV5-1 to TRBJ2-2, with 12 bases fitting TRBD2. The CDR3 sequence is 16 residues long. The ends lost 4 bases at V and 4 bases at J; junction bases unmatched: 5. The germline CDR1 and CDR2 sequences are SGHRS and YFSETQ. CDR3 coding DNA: TGCGCCAGCAGCGCGACGACTAGCGGGGGCACCGGGGAGCTGTTTTTT. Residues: CASSATTSGGTGELFF.

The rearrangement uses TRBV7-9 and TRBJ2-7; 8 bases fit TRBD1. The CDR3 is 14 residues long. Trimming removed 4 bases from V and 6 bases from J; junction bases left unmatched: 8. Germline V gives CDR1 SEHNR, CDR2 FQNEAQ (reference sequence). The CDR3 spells CASSSGQALAEQYF. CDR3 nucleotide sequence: TGTGCCAGCAGCTCGGGACAGGCCCTGGCCGAGCAGTACTTC. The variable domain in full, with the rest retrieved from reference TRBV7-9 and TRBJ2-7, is DTGVSQNPRHKITKRGQNVTFRCDPISEHNRLYWYRQTLGQGPEFLTYFQNEAQLEKSRLLSDRFSAERPKGSFSTLEIQRTEQGDSAMYLCASSSGQALAEQYFGPGTRLTVT.

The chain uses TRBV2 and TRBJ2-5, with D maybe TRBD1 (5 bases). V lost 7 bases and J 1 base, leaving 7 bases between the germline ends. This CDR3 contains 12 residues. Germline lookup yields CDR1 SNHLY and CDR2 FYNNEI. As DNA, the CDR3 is TGTGCCAGCAAGGGGCGCCAAGAGACCCAGTACTTC. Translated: CASKGRQETQYF. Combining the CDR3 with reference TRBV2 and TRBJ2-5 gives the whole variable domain EPEVTQTPSHQVTQMGQEVILRCVPISNHLYFYWYRQILGQKVEFLVSFYNNEISEKSEIFDDQFSVERPDGSNFTLKIRSTKLEDSAMYFCASKGRQETQYFGPGTRLLVL.

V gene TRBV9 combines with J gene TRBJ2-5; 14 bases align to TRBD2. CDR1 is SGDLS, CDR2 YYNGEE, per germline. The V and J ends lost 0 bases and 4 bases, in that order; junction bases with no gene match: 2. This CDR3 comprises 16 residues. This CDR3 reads CASSVAGLAGGETQYF. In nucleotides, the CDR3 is TGTGCCAGCAGCGTAGCCGGACTAGCGGGAGGAGAGACCCAGTACTTC.

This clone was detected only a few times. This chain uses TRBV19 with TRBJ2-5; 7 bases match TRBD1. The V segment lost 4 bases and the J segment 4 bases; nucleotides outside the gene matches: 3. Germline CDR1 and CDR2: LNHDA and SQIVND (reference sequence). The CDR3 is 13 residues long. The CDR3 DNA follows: TGTGCCAGTAGTAGTCAGGGGGTAGAGACCCAGTACTTC. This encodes CASSSQGVETQYF.

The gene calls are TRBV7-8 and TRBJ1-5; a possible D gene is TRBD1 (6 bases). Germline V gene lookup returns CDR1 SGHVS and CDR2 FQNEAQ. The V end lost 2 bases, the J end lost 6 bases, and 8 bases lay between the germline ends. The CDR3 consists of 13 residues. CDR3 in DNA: TGTGCCAGCAGCTTAAGAGGGGGTCAGCCCCAGCATTTT. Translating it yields CASSLRGGQPQHF.

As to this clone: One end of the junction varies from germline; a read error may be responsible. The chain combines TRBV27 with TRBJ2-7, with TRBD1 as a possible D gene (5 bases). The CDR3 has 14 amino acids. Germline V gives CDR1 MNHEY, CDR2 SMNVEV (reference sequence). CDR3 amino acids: CASRAQGRSYERYF. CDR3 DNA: TGTGCCAGCAGAGCCCAGGGTAGGAGCTACGAGCGGTACTTC.

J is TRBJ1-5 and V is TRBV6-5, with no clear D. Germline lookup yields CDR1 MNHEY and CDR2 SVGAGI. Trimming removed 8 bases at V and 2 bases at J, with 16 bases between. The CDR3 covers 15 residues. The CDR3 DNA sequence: TGTGCCAGCGACGGGTCATCATGGGGCAATCAGCCCCAGCATTTT. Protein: CASDGSSWGNQPQHF.

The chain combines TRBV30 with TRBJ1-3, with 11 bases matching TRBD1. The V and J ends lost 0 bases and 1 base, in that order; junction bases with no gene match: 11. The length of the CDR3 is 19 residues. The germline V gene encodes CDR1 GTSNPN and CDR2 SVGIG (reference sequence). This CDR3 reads CAWSVLGDRGLGSGNTIYF. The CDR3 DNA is TGTGCCTGGAGTGTACTTGGGGACAGGGGGTTAGGATCTGGAAACACCATATATTTT.

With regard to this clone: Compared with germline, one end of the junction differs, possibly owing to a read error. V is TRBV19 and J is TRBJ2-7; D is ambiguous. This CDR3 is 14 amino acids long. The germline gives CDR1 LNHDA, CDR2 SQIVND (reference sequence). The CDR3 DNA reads TGTGCCAGTAGTATCGGTTATGCCGCCTCCGGAGTCCACTTC. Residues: CASSIGYAASGVHF.

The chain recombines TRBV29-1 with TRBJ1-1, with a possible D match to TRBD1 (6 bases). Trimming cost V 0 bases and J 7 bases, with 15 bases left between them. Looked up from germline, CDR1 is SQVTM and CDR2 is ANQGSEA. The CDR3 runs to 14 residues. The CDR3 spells CSVEDRRGAGEAFF. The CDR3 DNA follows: TGCAGCGTTGAAGATCGGCGGGGGGCAGGTGAAGCTTTCTTT.

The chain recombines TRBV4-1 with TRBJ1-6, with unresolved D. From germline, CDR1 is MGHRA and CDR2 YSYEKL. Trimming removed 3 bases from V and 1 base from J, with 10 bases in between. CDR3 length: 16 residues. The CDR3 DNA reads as TGCGCCAGCAGCCAGACTCTAGTATCCTATAATTCACCCCTCCACTTT. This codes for CASSQTLVSYNSPLHF.

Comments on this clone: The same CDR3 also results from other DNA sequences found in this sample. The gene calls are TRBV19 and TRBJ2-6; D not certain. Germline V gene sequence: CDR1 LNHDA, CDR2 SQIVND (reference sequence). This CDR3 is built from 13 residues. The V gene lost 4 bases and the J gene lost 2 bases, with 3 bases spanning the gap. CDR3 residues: CASSTTGANVLTF. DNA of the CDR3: TGTGCCAGTAGTACTACTGGGGCCAACGTCCTGACTTTC.

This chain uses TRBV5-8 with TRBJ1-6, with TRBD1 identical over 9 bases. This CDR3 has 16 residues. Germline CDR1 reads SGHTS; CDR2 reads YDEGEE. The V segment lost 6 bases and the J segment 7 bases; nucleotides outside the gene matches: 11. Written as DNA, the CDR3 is TGTGCCAGCAAGAACTCCGGGACAGGGAAAAATTCACCCCTCCACTTT. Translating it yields CASKNSGTGKNSPLHF. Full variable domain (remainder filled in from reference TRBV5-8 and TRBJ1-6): EAGVTQSPTHLIKTRGQQATLRCSPISGHTSVYWYQQALGLGLQFLLWYDEGEERNRGNFPPRFSGRQFPNYSSELNVNALELEDSALYLCASKNSGTGKNSPLHFGNGTRLTVT.

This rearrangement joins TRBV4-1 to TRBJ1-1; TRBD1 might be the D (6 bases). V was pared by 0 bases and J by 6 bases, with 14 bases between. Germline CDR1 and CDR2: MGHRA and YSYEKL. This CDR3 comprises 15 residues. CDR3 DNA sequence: TGCGCCAGCAGCCAAGATTCGCAGGGGCGTGCTGAAGCTTTCTTT. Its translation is CASSQDSQGRAEAFF.

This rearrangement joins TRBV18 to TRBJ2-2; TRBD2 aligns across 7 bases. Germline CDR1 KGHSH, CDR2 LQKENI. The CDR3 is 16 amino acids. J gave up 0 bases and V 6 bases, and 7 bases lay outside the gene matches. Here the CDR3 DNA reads TGTGCCAGCTCTCAAGGCGGGGGATCGAACACCGGGGAGCTGTTTTTT. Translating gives CASSQGGGSNTGELFF. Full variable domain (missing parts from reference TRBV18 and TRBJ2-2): NAGVMQNPRHLVRRRGQEARLRCSPMKGHSHVYWYRQLPEEGLKFMVYLQKENIIDESGMPKERFSAEFPKEGPSILRIQQVVRGDSAAYFCASSQGGGSNTGELFFGEGSRLTVL.

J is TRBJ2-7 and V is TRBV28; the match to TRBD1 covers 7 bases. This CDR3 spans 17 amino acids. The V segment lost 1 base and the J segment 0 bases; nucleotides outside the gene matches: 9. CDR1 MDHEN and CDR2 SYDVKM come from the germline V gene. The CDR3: CASSLSPGQASSYEQYF. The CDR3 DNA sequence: TGTGCCAGCAGTTTATCGCCTGGACAGGCGAGCTCCTACGAGCAGTACTTC.

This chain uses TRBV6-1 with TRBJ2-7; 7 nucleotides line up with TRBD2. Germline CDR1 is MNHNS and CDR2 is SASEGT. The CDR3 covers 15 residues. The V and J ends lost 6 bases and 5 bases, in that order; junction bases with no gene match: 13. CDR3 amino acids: CASRFGFGGGNEQYF. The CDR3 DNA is TGTGCCAGCAGATTTGGTTTTGGGGGAGGGAACGAGCAGTACTTC.